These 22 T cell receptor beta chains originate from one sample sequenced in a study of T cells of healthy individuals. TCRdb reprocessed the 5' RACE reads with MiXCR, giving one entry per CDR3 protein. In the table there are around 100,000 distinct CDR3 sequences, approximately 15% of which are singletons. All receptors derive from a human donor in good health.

CDR3 coding DNA: TGCGCCAGCAGCCCGCACCCAGGGAGAAGAACTGGAAACACCATATATTTT. Protein: CASSPHPGRRTGNTIYF. The chain is built from TRBV5-1 and TRBJ1-3; D possibly corresponds to TRBD1 (5 bases). Trimming pared 4 bases from V and 2 bases from J, leaving 19 bases between. Germline assignment: CDR1 SGHRS and CDR2 YFSETQ. The CDR3 is 17 amino acids.

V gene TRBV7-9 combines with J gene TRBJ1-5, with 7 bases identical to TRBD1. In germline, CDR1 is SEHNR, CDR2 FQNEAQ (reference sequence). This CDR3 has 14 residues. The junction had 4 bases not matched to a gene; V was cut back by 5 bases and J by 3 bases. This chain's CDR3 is CASSPGTVNQPQHF. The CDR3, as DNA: TGTGCCAGCAGCCCTGGGACAGTCAATCAGCCCCAGCATTTT.

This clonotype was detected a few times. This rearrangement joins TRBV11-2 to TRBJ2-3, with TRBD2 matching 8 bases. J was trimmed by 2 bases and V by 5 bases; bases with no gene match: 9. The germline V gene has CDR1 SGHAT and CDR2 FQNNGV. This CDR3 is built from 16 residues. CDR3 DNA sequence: TGTGCCAGCAGCGCGCGGGGGGCGAGTAACACAGATACGCAGTATTTT. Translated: CASSARGASNTDTQYF.

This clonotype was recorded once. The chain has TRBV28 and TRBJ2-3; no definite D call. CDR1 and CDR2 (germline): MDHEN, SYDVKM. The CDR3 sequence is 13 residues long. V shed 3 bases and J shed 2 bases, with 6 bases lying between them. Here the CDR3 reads CASSFTVTDTQYF. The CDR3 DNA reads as TGTGCCAGCAGTTTCACCGTCACAGATACGCAGTATTTT.

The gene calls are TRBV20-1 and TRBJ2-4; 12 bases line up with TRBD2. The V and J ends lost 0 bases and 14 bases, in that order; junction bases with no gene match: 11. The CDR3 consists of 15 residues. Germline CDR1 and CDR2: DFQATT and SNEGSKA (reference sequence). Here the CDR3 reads CSARDQLAGGVREYF. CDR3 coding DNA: TGCAGTGCTAGAGACCAGCTAGCGGGAGGGGTAAGGGAGTACTTC.

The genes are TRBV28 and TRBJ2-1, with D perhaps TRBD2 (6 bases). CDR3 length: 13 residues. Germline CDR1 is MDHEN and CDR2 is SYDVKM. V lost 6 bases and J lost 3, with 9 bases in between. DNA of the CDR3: TGTGCCAGCAGGGGACTGTACTACAATGAGCAGTTCTTC. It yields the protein CASRGLYYNEQFF. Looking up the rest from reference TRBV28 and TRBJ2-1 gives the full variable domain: DVKVTQSSRYLVKRTGEKVFLECVQDMDHENMFWYRQDPGLGLRLIYFSYDVKMKEKGDIPEGYSVSREKKERFSLILESASTNQTSMYLCASRGLYYNEQFFGPGTRLTVL.

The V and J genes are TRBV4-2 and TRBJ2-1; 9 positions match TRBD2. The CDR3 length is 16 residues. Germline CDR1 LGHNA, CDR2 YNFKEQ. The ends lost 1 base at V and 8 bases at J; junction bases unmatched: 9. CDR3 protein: CASSQVLAGAGDEQFF. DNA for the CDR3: TGTGCCAGCAGCCAAGTGTTAGCGGGGGCCGGGGATGAGCAGTTCTTC.

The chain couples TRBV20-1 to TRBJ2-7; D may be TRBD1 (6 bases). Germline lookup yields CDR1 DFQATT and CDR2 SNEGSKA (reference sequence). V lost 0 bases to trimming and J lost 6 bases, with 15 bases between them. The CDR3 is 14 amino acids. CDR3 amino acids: CSARDLAGVGEQYF. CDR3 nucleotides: TGCAGTGCTAGAGATCTGGCAGGGGTCGGCGAGCAGTACTTC.

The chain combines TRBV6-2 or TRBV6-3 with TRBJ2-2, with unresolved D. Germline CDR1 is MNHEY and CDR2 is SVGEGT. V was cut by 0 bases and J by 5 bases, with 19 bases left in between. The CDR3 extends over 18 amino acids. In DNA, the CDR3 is TGTGCCAGCAGTTACTCGAGAAAGGCGGCCGTTAGAACCGGGGAGCTGTTTTTT. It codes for CASSYSRKAAVRTGELFF.

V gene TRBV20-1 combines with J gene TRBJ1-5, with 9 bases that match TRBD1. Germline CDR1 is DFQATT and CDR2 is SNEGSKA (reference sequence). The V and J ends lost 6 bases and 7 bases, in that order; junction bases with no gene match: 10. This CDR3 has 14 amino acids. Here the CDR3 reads CSAPGTGIRQPQHF. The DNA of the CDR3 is TGCAGTGCCCCCGGGACAGGGATTAGGCAGCCCCAGCATTTT.

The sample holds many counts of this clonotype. CDR3 sequence: CASRSPRFGNYGYTF. The CDR3, as DNA: TGTGCCAGCAGGTCTCCCCGATTCGGCAACTATGGCTACACCTTC. The chain links TRBV28 to TRBJ1-2; D call uncertain. Trimming left V 6 bases short and J 2 bases short, with 16 bases between. CDR1 and CDR2 (germline): MDHEN, SYDVKM. This CDR3 has 15 amino acids.

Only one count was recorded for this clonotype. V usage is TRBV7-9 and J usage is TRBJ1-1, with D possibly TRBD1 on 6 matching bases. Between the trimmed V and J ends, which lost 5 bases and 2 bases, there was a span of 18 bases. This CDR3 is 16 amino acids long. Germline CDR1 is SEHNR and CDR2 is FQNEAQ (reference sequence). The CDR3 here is CASSPGQPSFNTEAFF. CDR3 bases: TGTGCCAGCAGCCCAGGACAGCCTTCTTTTAACACTGAAGCTTTCTTT.

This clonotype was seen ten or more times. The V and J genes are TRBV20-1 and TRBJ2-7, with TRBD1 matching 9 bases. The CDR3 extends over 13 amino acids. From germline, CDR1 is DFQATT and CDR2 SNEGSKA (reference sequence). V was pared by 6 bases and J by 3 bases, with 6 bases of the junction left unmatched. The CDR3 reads CSAPGQGLYEQYF. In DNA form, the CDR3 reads TGCAGTGCCCCGGGACAGGGTCTCTACGAGCAGTACTTC.

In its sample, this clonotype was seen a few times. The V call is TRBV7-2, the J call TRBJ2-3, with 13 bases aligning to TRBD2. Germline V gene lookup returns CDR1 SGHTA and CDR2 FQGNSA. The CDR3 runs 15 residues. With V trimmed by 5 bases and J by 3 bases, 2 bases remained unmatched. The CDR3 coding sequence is TGTGCCAGCAGCCGGACTAGCGGGGGTACAGATACGCAGTATTTT. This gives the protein CASSRTSGGTDTQYF.

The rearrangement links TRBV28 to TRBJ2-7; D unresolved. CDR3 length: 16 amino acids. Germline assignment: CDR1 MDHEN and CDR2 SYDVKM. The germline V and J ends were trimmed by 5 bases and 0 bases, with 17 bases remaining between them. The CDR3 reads CASSPPRQAFSYEQYF. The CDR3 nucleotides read TGTGCCAGCAGTCCTCCCAGGCAGGCTTTCTCCTACGAGCAGTACTTC.

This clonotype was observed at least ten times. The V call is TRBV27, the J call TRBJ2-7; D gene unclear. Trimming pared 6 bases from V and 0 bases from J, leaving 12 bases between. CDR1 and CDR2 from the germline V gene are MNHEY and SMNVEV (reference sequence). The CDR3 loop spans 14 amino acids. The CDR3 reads CASSPSRNSYEQYF. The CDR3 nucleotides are TGTGCCAGCAGCCCCTCCAGGAACTCCTACGAGCAGTACTTC.

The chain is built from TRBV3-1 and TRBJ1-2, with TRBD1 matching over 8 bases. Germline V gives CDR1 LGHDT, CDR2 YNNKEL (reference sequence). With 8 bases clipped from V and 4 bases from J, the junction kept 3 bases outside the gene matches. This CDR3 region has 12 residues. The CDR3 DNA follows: TGTGCCAGCGGACAGGGTTCCTATGGCTACACCTTC. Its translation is CASGQGSYGYTF.

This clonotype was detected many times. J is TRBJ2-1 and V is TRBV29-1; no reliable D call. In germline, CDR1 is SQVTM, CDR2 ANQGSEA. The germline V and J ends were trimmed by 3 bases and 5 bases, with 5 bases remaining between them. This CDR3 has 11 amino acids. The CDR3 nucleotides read TGCAGCGTTGAGAACAACAATGAGCAGTTCTTC. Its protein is CSVENNNEQFF.

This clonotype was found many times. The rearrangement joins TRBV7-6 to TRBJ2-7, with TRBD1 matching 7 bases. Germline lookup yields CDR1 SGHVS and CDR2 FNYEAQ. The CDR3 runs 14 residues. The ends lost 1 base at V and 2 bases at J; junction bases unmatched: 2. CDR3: CASSLGGTAYEQYF. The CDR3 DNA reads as TGTGCCAGCAGCTTAGGGGGGACAGCCTACGAGCAGTACTTC.

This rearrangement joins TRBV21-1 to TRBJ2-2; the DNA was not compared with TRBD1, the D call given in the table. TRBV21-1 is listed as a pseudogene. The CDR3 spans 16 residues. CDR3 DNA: TGTGCCAGCAGCAAAGACCGGGACGGGAACACCGGGGAGCTGTTTTTT. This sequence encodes CASSKDRDGNTGELFF.

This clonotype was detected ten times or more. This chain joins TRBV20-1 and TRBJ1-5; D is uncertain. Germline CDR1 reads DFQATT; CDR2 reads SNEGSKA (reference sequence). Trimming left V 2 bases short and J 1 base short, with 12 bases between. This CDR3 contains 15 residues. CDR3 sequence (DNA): TGCAGTGCTAGAACCGGGGAATGGAGCAATCAGCCCCAGCATTTT. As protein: CSARTGEWSNQPQHF.

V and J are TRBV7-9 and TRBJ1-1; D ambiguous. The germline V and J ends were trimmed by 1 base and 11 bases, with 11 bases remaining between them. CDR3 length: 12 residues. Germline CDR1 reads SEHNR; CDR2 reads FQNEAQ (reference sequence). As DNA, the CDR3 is TGTGCCAGCAGCTTAGTGGACCTAGGGGCTTTCTTT. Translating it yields CASSLVDLGAFF.